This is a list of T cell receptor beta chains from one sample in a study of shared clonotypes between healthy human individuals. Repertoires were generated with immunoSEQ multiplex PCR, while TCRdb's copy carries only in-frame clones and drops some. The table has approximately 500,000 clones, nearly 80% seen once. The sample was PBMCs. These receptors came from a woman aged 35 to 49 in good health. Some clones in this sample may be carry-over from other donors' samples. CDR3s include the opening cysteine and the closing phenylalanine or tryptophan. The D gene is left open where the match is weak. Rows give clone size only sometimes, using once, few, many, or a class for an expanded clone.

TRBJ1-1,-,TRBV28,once,CASSFRAITEAFF,TGTGCCAGCAGTTTCAGGGCCATCACTGAAGCTTTCTTT
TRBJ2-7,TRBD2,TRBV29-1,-,CSAQFAGGPRSYEQYF,TGCAGCGCTCAATTCGCGGGGGGGCCGCGGTCCTACGAGCAGTACTTC
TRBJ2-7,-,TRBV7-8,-,CASSFSGVAYEQYF,TGTGCCAGCAGCTTTTCAGGGGTGGCCTACGAGCAGTACTTC
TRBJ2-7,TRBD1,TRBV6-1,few,CASNPTGGYEQYF,TGTGCCAGCAACCCGACAGGGGGCTACGAGCAGTACTTC
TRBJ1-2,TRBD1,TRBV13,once,CASSPDRGNYGYTF,TGTGCCAGCAGCCCGGACAGGGGGAATTATGGCTACACCTTC
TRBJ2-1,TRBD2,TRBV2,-,CASSDGAGGPNFSEQFF,TGTGCCAGCAGTGACGGGGCGGGAGGGCCGAATTTTAGTGAGCAGTTCTTC
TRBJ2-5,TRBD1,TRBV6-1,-,CASSEARGGETQYF,TGTGCCAGCAGTGAAGCGCGAGGGGGCGAGACCCAGTACTTC
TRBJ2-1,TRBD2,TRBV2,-,CASRPTLAGVFEQFF,TGTGCCAGCAGGCCCACACTAGCGGGAGTATTTGAGCAGTTCTTC
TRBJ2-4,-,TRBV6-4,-,CASSDVPAIAKNIQYF,TGTGCCAGCAGTGACGTGCCAGCGATAGCCAAAAACATTCAGTACTTC
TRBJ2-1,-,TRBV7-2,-,CASSVTGISNEQFF,TGTGCCAGCAGCGTCACCGGGATCAGCAATGAGCAGTTCTTC
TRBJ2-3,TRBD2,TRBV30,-,CAWLRAGGPTDTQYF,TGTGCCTGGCTGCGGGCGGGGGGGCCCACAGATACGCAGTATTTT
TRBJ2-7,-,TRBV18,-,CASSPTTETYEQYF,TGTGCCAGCTCACCAACGACTGAAACCTACGAGCAGTACTTC
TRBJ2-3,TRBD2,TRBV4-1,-,CASSHGLAGISTDTQYF,TGCGCCAGCAGCCACGGACTAGCGGGCATTAGCACAGATACGCAGTATTTT
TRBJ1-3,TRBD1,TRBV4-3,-,CASSQGTGFSGNTIYF,TGCGCCAGCAGCCAAGGGACAGGCTTCTCTGGAAACACCATATATTTT
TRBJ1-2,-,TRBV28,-,CASERAGDRHYGYTF,TGTGCCAGCGAGAGGGCAGGGGACCGGCACTATGGCTACACCTTC
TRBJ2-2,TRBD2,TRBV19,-,CASSQSSGGPGELFF,TGTGCCAGTAGTCAATCTAGCGGGGGCCCCGGGGAGCTGTTTTTT
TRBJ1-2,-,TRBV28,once,CAGGRTDYGYTF,TGTGCCGGAGGCAGGACAGACTATGGCTACACCTTC
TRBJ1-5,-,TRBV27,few,CASSFWGGQPQHF,TGTGCCAGCAGTTTTTGGGGGGGACAGCCCCAGCATTTT
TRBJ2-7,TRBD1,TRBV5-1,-,CASSVGQGGWYF,TGCGCCAGCAGCGTCGGACAGGGTGGTTGGTACTTC
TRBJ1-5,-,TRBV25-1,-,CASSEYGGEQPQHF,TGTGCCAGCAGTGAATATGGCGGGGAGCAGCCCCAGCATTTT
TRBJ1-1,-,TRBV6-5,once,CATTWTANTEAFF,TGTGCCACCACTTGGACAGCGAACACTGAAGCTTTCTTT
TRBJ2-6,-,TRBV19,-,CATRTPNVLTF,TGTGCCACTCGTACCCCAAACGTCCTGACTTTC
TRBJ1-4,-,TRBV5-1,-,CASSLDGTVEKLFF,TGCGCCAGCAGCTTGGATGGGACCGTTGAAAAACTGTTTTTT
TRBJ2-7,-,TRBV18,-,CASSPGPSSYEQYF,TGTGCCAGCTCACCGGGACCGAGCTCCTACGAGCAGTACTTC
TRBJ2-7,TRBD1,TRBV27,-,CASKKLGTGTFYEQYF,TGTGCCAGCAAAAAACTTGGGACAGGGACTTTTTACGAGCAGTACTTC
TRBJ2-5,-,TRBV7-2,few,CASSLDRPGDYQETQYF,TGTGCCAGCAGCTTAGATCGCCCAGGAGACTACCAAGAGACCCAGTACTTC
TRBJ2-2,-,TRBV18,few,CASSPPSANTGELFF,TGTGCCAGCTCACCACCTAGCGCTAACACCGGGGAGCTGTTTTTT
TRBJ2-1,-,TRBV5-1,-,CASSLTSDRNNEQFF,TGCGCCAGCAGCTTGACGTCCGACCGGAACAATGAGCAGTTCTTC
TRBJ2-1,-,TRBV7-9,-,CASSYPQREQFF,TGTGCCAGCAGCTACCCCCAGCGGGAGCAGTTCTTC
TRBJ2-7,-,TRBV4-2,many,CASSQGEGEYAEQYF,TGTGCCAGCAGCCAAGGGGAGGGGGAATACGCCGAGCAGTACTTC
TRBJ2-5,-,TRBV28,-,CASSPAGIETQYF,TGTGCCAGCAGCCCCGCAGGGATCGAGACCCAGTACTTC
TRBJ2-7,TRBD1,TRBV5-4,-,CASSRPGQGVNYEQYF,TGTGCCAGCAGCAGACCGGGACAGGGGGTAAACTACGAGCAGTACTTC
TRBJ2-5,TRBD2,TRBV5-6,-,CASSLASGTETQYF,TGTGCCAGCAGCTTGGCTAGCGGGACGGAGACCCAGTACTTC
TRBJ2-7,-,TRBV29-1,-,CSVALGLEVAYEQYF,TGCAGCGTGGCCTTGGGGTTAGAAGTCGCCTACGAGCAGTACTTC
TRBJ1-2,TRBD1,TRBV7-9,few,CASSPSDRDWGYTF,TGTGCCAGCAGCCCGTCGGACAGGGATTGGGGCTACACCTTC
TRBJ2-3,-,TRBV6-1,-,CASSGRWGASTDTQYF,TGTGCCAGCAGTGGTCGATGGGGTGCTAGCACAGATACGCAGTATTTT
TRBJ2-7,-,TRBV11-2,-,CASSSIGGTSYGGYEQYF,TGTGCCAGCAGCTCGATCGGGGGAACCTCCTACGGAGGGTACGAGCAGTACTTC
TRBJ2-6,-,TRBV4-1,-,CASSQGWLGSSGANVLTF,TGCGCCAGCAGCCAAGGATGGTTGGGGAGCTCTGGGGCCAACGTCCTGACTTTC
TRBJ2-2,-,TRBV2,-,CASRERSNTGELFF,TGTGCCAGCAGAGAAAGATCGAACACCGGGGAGCTGTTTTTT
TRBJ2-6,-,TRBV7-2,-,CASSLGPGQGAGANVLTF,TGTGCCAGCAGCTTAGGTCCCGGTCAGGGCGCCGGGGCCAACGTCCTGACTTTC
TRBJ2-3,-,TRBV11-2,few,CASSLAGYGTTSTDTQYF,TGTGCCAGCAGCTTAGCGGGCTACGGAACTACCAGCACAGATACGCAGTATTTT
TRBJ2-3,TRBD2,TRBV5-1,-,CASNPPGLAGLNTQYF,TGCGCCAGCAACCCTCCGGGACTAGCGGGATTGAATACGCAGTATTTT
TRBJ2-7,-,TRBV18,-,CASSVTASYEQYF,TGTGCCAGCTCAGTTACCGCTTCCTACGAGCAGTACTTC
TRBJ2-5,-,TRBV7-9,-,CASSLDGGETQYF,TGTGCCAGCAGCTTAGATGGCGGGGAGACCCAGTACTTC
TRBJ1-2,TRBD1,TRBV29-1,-,CSVEGPYRDRPVTNYGYTF,TGCAGCGTTGAAGGACCCTACCGGGACAGGCCTGTCACTAACTATGGCTACACCTTC
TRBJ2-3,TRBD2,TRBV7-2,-,CASSQAGGSTDTQYF,TGTGCCAGCAGTCAAGCGGGAGGTAGCACAGATACGCAGTATTTT
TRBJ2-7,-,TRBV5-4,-,CASSSPGEDYEQYF,TGTGCCAGCAGCTCCCCGGGAGAAGACTACGAGCAGTACTTC
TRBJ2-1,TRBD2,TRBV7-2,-,CASNLAGASYNEQFF,TGTGCCAGCAACCTAGCGGGGGCCTCCTACAATGAGCAGTTCTTC
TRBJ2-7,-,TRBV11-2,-,CASSSSTGISYEQYF,TGTGCCAGCAGCTCCTCTACAGGGATCTCCTACGAGCAGTACTTC
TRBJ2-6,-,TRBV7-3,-,CASSEQGANVLTF,TGTGCCAGCAGCGAACAGGGCGCCAACGTCCTGACTTTC
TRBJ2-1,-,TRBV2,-,CASTAGSYNEQFF,TGTGCCAGCACAGCAGGCTCCTACAATGAGCAGTTCTTC
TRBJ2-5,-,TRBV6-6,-,CASSPTRTMGETQYF,TGTGCCAGCAGTCCGACTCGGACAATGGGGGAGACCCAGTACTTC
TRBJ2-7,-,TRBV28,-,CASSLGIQPYEQYF,TGTGCCAGCAGTTTGGGTATCCAACCCTACGAGCAGTACTTC
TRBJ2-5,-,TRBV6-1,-,CASSEAPSQYQETQYF,TGTGCCAGCAGTGAAGCGCCTTCACAGTACCAAGAGACCCAGTACTTC
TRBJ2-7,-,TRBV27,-,CASSPKGAYEQYF,TGTGCCAGCAGTCCGAAAGGCGCGTACGAGCAGTACTTC
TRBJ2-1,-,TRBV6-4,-,CASSEGASSYNEQFF,TGTGCCAGCAGCGAAGGGGCGAGCTCCTACAATGAGCAGTTCTTC
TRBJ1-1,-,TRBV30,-,CAWSATLGGAQAFF,TGTGCCTGGAGTGCAACCCTTGGGGGGGCTCAAGCTTTCTTT
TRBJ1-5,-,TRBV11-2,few,CASSLAGQPQHF,TGTGCCAGCAGCTTAGCGGGTCAGCCCCAGCATTTT
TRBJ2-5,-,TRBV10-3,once,CAISGGGESLRETQYF,TGTGCCATCAGTGGAGGTGGGGAGAGCCTCCGGGAGACCCAGTACTTC
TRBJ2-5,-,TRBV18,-,CASSPPERGKTQYF,TGTGCCAGCTCACCACCCGAACGGGGGAAGACCCAGTACTTC